This is a list of T cell receptor beta chains from one sample in a study of identifying expanded T cells in peripheral blood. Only in-frame clones appear in the TCRdb table, and some are missing; sequencing was by immunoSEQ multiplex PCR. Among about 120,000 clones, approximately 88% were seen once, and the ten largest hold 3.3%. The sequenced sample was blood. These receptors were taken from a person aged 18 to 75 in good health. Each CDR3 is given without its conserved first and last residue. The size field is filled for only some rows; it gives once, few, many or a size class.

TRBV6-4,14,TRBJ2-3,few,ASSEKMTAGTDTQY
TRBV11-2,12,TRBJ2-3,NA,ASSTSTRTDTQY
TRBV30,13,TRBJ2-6,NA,AWSVGSSGANVLT
TRBV19,13,TRBJ1-6,NA,ASSRRGSYNSPLH
TRBV5-1,14,TRBJ1-3,NA,ASSERQRSSGNTIY
TRBV5-6,13,TRBJ1-2,NA,ASSPGMSRYYGYT
TRBV10-3,12,TRBJ2-3,NA,ATKKTSSTDTQY
TRBV2,12,TRBJ1-2,NA,ASTGQGGPYGYT
TRBV6-5,11,TRBJ1-6,few,ASSGSPNSPLH
TRBV15,15,TRBJ2-5,once,ATREERGDPPQETQY
TRBV7-2,12,TRBJ2-5,NA,ASSFTGVQETQY
TRBV2,15,TRBJ2-3,NA,ASPNPRRVGVTDTQY
TRBV5-1,11,TRBJ2-7,NA,ASSLPGFHEQY
TRBV27,11,TRBJ2-7,NA,ASSHARGYEQY
TRBV30,9,TRBJ1-6,NA,AWKRDSPLH
TRBV6-1,11,TRBJ1-1,NA,ASSEQGDTEAF
TRBV5-6,16,TRBJ2-1,NA,ASSSMYSGQHSYNEQF
TRBV6-5,13,TRBJ1-1,once,ASSLLPRRNTEAF
TRBV10-1,11,TRBJ2-7,NA,ASSPTLAHEQY
TRBV15,12,TRBJ1-3,NA,ATSPLRTGNTIY
TRBV19,11,TRBJ1-6,NA,ASSIQGTSPLH
TRBV6-5,13,TRBJ1-1,NA,ASSYRGTANTEAF
TRBV14,14,TRBJ1-1,NA,ASSQEVGNFYTEAF
TRBV11-1,13,TRBJ1-1,few,ASSLARQSNTEAF
TRBV5-1,12,TRBJ2-3,NA,ASSTSGATDTQY
TRBV7-9,14,TRBJ2-1,NA,ASSIARGPPDNEQF
TRBV15,14,TRBJ2-1,NA,ATSPNPPGTYNEQF
TRBV5-4,11,TRBJ2-3,once,ASSLGRTDTQY
TRBV7-9,16,TRBJ1-1,few,ASSFSRGGLKGNTEAF
TRBV30,11,TRBJ1-1,few,AWITGRQGEAF
TRBV11-2,11,TRBJ1-1,NA,ASSMTVNTEAF